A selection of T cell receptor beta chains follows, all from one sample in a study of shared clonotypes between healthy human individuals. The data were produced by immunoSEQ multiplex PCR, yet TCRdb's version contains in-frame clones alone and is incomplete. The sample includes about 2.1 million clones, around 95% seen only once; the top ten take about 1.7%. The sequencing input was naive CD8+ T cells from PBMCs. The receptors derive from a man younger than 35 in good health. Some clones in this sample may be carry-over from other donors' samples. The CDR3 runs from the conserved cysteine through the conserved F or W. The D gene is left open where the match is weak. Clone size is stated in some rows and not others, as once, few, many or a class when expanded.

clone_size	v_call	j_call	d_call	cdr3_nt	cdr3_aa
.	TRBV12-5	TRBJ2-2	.	TGTGCTAGTGGTTTCTTCCTCGGGACATCGGCCGGGGAGCTGTTTTTT	CASGFFLGTSAGELFF
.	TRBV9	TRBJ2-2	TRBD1	TGTGCCAGCAGCGTAAAGGGACAGGGAGTCACCGGGGAGCTGTTTTTT	CASSVKGQGVTGELFF
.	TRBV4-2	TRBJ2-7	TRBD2	TGTGCCAGCAGCCATACTAGCGGGAGGGCCTACGAGCAGTACTTC	CASSHTSGRAYEQYF
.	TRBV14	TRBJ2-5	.	TGTGCCAGCAGCCCACAAGTAAGAGAGACCCAGTACTTC	CASSPQVRETQYF
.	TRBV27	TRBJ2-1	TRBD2	TGTGCCAGCAGTCCCCTCAAGGTAGCGGGAGTGATTGAGCAGTTCTTC	CASSPLKVAGVIEQFF
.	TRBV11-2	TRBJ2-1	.	TGTGCCAGCAGCTTAGTATCCCCGGACCCGGTTTACAATGAGCAGTTCTTC	CASSLVSPDPVYNEQFF
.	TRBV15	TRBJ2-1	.	TGTGCCACCAGCGAGGGGACGTCCTACAATGAGCAGTTCTTC	CATSEGTSYNEQFF
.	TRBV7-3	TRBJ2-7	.	TGTGCCAGCAGCTTAACGGCGGCCACACATAAGATGAGCGAGCAGTACTTC	CASSLTAATHKMSEQYF
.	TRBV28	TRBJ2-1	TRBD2	TGTGCCAGCAGTCCGGTAACTAGCGGGGTCTACAATGAGCAGTTCTTC	CASSPVTSGVYNEQFF
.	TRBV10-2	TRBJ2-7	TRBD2	TGCGCCAGCAGGTTGGGACTAGATCTCGGGCAGTACTTC	CASRLGLDLGQYF
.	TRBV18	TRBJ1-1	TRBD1	TGTGCCAGCTCACCACCAGCCAAACCCGGGACAGGGGCTTACACTGAAGCTTTCTTT	CASSPPAKPGTGAYTEAFF
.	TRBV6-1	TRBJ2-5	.	TGTGCCAGCAGTGATTGGTCAGAGACCCAAGAGACCCAGTACTTC	CASSDWSETQETQYF
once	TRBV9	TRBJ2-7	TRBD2	TGTGCCAGCAGCTCCACCAGCGGGAAATCCTACCACGAGCAGTACTTC	CASSSTSGKSYHEQYF
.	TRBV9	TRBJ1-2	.	TGTGCCAGCAGCGTTGGGGCAGGAACTAACTATGGCTACACCTTC	CASSVGAGTNYGYTF
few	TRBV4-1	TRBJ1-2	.	TGCGCCAGCAGCCAAGAGAGGGGGGCTGGCTACACCTTC	CASSQERGAGYTF
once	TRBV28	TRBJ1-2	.	TGTGCCAGCAGTTCCGCCTACATAAGCTATGGCTACACCTTC	CASSSAYISYGYTF
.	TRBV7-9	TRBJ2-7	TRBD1	TGTGCCAGCAGCCGACTATCCGACAGGGGCTACGAGCAGTACTTC	CASSRLSDRGYEQYF
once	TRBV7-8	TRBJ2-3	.	TGTGCCAGCAGCTTAGGAGGGGGTAGCGCAGTAGATACGCAGTATTTT	CASSLGGGSAVDTQYF